This T cell receptor (beta chain) was observed in a study of shared clonotypes between healthy human individuals. Without sorting, samples used 90 million or so PBMCs for genomic DNA. Bulk PBMC genomic DNA spanned ten immunoSEQ deep plates. In the original processing: For the immunoSEQ data, sequences were junction-only without quality scores, so filtering differed. Here immunoSEQ multiplex PCR was the method, and the copy in TCRdb shows in-frame clones only, minus some. Clone size and the V and J calls come from that table; the DNA yielded D and trimming. The sample holds hundreds of thousands of clones; around 78% are singletons and the top ten take 13%. Of note for this clone: Its antigen is still unknown.

The CDR3 totals 12 residues. The V end was cut by 2 bases, the J end by 5 bases, with 9 bases between. Germline loops: CDR1 SQVTM, CDR2 ANQGSEA. Study-wide findings and caveats: What limited the represented genetic and exposure-history diversity was the small number of donors.

This rearrangement joins TRBV29-1 to TRBJ2-5, with TRBD2 as a possible D gene (5 bases). Material: PBMCs. The TCR comes from a woman between 40 and 55 years old in good health. Some clones in this sample may be carry-over from other donors' samples. DNA of the CDR3: TGCAGCGTTGAACCTAGCATGGAGACCCAGTACTTC. This encodes CSVEPSMETQYF.